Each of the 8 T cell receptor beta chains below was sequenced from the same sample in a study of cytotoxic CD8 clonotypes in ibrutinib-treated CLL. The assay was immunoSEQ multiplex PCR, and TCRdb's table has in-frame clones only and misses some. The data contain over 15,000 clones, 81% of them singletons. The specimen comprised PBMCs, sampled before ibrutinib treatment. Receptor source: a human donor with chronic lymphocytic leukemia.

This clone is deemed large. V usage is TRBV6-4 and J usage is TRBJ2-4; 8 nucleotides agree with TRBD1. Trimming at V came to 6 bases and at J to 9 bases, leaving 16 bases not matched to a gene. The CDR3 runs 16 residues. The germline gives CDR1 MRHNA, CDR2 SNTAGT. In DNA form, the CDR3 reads TGTGCCAGCAGGAGAGGACAGGGACCAAGGATGTGCATTCAGTACTTC. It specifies CASRRGQGPRMCIQYF.

CDR3 coding DNA: TGTGCCAGTAGTAAGGATGTCAGGGTGGTTGACAATCAGCCCCAGCATTTT. Translating gives CASSKDVRVVDNQPQHF. The chain links TRBV19 to TRBJ1-5; a weak D match, TRBD1 (5 bases). V lost 4 bases and J lost 3, with 19 bases in between. The CDR3 runs to 17 residues. Germline CDR1 reads LNHDA; CDR2 reads SQIVND (reference sequence).

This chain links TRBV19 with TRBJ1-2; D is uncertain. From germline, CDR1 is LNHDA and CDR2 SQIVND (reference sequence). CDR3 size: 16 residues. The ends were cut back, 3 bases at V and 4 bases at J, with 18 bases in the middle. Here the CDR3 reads CASSIEDGLQFYGYTF. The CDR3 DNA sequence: TGTGCCAGTAGTATTGAGGACGGCCTACAGTTCTATGGCTACACCTTC.

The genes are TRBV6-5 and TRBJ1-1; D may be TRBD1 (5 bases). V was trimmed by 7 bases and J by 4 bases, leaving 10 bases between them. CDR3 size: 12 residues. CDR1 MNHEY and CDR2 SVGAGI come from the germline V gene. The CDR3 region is CASNLRGTEAFF. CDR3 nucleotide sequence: TGTGCCAGCAATCTTAGGGGCACTGAAGCTTTCTTT.

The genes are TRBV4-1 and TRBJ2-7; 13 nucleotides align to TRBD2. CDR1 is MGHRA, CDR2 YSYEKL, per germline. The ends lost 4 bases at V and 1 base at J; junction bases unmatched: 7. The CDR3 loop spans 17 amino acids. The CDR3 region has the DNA TGCGCCAGCAGCCCGTGGACTAGCGGGGGTGCTTCCTACGAGCAGTACTTC. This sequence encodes CASSPWTSGGASYEQYF.

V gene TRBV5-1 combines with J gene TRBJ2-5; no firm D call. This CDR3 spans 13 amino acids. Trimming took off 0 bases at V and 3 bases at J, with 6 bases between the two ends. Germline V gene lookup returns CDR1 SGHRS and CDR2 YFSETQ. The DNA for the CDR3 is TGCGCCAGCAGCTTGGATGCAGAAGAGACCCAGTACTTC. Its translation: CASSLDAEETQYF.

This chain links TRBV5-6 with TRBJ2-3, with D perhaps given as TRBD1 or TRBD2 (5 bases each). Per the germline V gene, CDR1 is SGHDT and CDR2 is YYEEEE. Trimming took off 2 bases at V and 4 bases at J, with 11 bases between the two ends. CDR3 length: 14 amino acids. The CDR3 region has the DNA TGTGCCAGCAGCTTATACGGGACGGCAGATACGCAGTATTTT. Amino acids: CASSLYGTADTQYF.

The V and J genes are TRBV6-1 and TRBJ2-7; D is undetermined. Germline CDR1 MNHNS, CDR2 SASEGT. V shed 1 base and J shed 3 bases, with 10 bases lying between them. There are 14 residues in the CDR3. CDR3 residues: CASSEEAGNYEQYF. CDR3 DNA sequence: TGTGCCAGCAGTGAAGAGGCCGGAAACTACGAGCAGTACTTC.